The clone carrying this TCR beta chain has a handful of counts. What it binds is unknown. The isolated RNA, all of it, was reverse transcribed, so expressed TCRB transcripts were what got sequenced. Profiled with immunoSEQ multiplex PCR; TCRdb holds only in-frame clones, not every one. The repertoire holds fewer than 400,000 clones, 8% seen once, with 0.44% in the top ten. Between the trimmed V and J ends, which lost 3 bases and 0 bases, there was a span of 10 bases. In germline, CDR1 is MDHEN, CDR2 SYDVKM. This CDR3 spans 15 amino acids. These data originate in a study of beta chain features in type 1 diabetes. Whole-study results and caveats: Shortening that was moderate but significant affected the TCRB CDR3s of Type 1 diabetes patients in all four CD4+ subsets.

What was sequenced was central memory CD4+ T cells from blood. The chain is built from TRBV28 and TRBJ2-3; D not certain. The origin of this receptor is a woman younger than 35 in good health. Here the CDR3 reads CASSFGPESTDTQYF. CDR3 DNA sequence: TGTGCCAGCAGTTTTGGTCCAGAGAGCACAGATACGCAGTATTTT.